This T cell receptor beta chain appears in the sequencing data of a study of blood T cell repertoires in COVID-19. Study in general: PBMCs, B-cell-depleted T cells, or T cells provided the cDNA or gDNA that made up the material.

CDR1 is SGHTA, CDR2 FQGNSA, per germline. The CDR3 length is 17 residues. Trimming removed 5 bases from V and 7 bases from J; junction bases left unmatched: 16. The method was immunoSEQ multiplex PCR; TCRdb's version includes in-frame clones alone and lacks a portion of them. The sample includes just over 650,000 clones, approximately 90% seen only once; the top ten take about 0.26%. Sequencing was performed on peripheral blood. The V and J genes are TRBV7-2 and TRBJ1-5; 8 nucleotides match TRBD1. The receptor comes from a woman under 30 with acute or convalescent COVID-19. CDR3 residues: CASSPGTGSPLGQPQHF. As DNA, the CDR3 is TGTGCCAGCAGCCCAGGGACAGGTTCCCCTTTGGGGCAGCCCCAGCATTTT.